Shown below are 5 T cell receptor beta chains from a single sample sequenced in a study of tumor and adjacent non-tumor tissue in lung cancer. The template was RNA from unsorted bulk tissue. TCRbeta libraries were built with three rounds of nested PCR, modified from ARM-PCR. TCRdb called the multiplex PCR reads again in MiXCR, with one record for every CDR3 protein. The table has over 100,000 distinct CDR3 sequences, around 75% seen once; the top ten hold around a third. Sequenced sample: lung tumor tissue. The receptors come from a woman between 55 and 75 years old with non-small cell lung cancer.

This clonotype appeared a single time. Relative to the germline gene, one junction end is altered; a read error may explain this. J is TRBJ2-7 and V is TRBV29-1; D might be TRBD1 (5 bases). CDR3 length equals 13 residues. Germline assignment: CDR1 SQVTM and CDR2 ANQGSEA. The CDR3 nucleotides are TGCAGCATTGAAGGGGAAAGGGTCTACGGGCAGTACTTC. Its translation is CSIEGERVYGQYF.

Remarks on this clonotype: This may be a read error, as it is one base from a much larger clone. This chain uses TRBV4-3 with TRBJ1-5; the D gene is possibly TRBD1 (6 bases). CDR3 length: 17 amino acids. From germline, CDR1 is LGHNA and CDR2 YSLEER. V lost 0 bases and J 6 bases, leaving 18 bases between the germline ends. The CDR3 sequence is CASSQDFQGSASQPQHF. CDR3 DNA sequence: TGCGCCAGCAGCCAAGACTTTCAGGGGTCCGCTAGTCAGCCCCAGCATTTT.

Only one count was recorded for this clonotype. CDR3 loop: CATSREGTSNYGYTF. The CDR3 nucleotides read TGTGCCACCAGCAGAGAAGGGACCTCAAACTATGGCTACACCTTC. This chain uses TRBV15 with TRBJ1-2; a possible D gene is TRBD1 (5 bases). Germline V CDR1 and CDR2: LNHNV, YYDKDF (reference sequence). The V end lost 0 bases, the J end lost 2 bases, and 10 bases lay between the germline ends. The CDR3 loop spans 15 amino acids.

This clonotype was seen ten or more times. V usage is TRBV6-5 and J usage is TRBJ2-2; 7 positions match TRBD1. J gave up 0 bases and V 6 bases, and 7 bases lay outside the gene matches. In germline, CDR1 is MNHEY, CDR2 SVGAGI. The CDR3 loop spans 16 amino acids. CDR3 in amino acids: CASRIDRESNTGELFF. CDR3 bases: TGTGCCAGCAGAATAGACAGGGAATCGAACACCGGGGAGCTGTTTTTT.

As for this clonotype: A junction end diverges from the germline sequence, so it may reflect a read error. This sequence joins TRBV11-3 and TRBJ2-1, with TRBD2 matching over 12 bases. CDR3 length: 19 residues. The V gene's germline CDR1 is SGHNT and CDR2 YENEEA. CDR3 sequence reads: CACSRQALAGGRSYNEQFF. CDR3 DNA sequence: TGTGCCTGCAGCCGCCAGGCACTAGCGGGGGGAAGGTCCTACAATGAGCAGTTCTTC.